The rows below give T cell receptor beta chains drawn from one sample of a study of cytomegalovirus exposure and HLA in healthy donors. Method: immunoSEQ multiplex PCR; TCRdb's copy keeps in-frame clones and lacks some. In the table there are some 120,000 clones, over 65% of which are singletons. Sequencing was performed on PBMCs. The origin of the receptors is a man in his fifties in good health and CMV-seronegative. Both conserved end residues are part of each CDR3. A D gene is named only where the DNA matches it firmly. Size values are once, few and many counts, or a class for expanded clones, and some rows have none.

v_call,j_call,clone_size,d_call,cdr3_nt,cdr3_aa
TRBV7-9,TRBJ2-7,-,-,TGTGCCAGCAGCTTAGATCCTAGAGAGCAGTACTTC,CASSLDPREQYF
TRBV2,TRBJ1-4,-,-,TGTGCCAGCAAAGCGGAGTCGGCAACTAATGAAAAACTGTTTTTT,CASKAESATNEKLFF
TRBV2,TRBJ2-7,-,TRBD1,TGTGCCAGCAATCGGGACAGTAACTACGAGCAGTACTTC,CASNRDSNYEQYF
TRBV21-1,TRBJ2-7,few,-,TGTGCCAGCAGCAAAGCGCTAGCGGGCCACTACGAGCAGTACTTC,CASSKALAGHYEQYF
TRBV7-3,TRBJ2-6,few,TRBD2,TGTGCCAGCAGCGCCCCGGGGGGGCGATTGACTGGGGCCAACGTCCTGACTTTC,CASSAPGGRLTGANVLTF
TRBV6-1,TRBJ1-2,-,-,TGTGCCAGCAGTGAACACAGGGACTATGGCTACACCTTC,CASSEHRDYGYTF
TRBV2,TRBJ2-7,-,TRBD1,TGTGCCAGCAGCGAACAGGGGTCCGAGCAGTACTTC,CASSEQGSEQYF
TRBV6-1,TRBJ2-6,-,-,TGTGCCAGCACGGAAGGGGACTCTGGGGCCAACGTCCTGACTTTC,CASTEGDSGANVLTF
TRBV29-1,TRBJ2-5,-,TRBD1,TGCAGCGTTGACTACAGGGGAAGCCAAGAGACCCAGTACTTC,CSVDYRGSQETQYF
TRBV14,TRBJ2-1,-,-,TGTGCCAGCAGCCAGGCCAATGAGCAGTTCTTC,CASSQANEQFF
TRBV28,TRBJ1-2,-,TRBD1,TGTGCCAGCAGTACGACAGGGGTGGATGGCTACACCTTC,CASSTTGVDGYTF
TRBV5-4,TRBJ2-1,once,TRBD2,TGTGCCAGCACCGACCCCCAGGGACTAGCGGGAGATGAGCAGTTCTTC,CASTDPQGLAGDEQFF
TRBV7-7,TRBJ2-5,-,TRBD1,TGTGCTAGCAGCTTGGGACAGGGGAAAAAGACCCAGTACTTC,CASSLGQGKKTQYF
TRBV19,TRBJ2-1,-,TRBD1,TGTGCCAGTACCGCCGGGACAGGGGGCTTCAATGAGCAGTTCTTC,CASTAGTGGFNEQFF
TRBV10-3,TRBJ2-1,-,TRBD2,TGTGCCATCAAGGGACTAGCGGACTACAATGAGCAGTTCTTC,CAIKGLADYNEQFF
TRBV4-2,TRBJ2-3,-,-,TGTGCCAGCAGCCAATCCCCATCAGATACGCAGTATTTT,CASSQSPSDTQYF
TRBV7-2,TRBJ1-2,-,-,TGTGCCAGCAGCGCACGACAGCTCCGAGGCGATGGCTACACCTTC,CASSARQLRGDGYTF
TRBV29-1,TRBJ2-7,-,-,TGCAGCGTTGAAGTACAGACGGGGGACGAGCAGTACTTC,CSVEVQTGDEQYF
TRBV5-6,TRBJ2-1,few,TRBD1,TGTGCCAGCAGCCGGAGAGGGACAGGGTCCTACAATGAGCAGTTCTTC,CASSRRGTGSYNEQFF
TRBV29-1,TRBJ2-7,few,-,TGCAGCGTCGCGGGGGCCTCCTACGAGCAGTACTTC,CSVAGASYEQYF
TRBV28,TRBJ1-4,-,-,TGTGCCACCTACGACTTACGCGATGAAAAACTGTTTTTT,CATYDLRDEKLFF
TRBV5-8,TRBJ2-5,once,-,TGTGCCAGCAGCTTGGCCTCGGGGTCTGGAGAGACCCAGTACTTC,CASSLASGSGETQYF